A selection of T cell receptor beta chains follows, all from one sample in a study of response to subunit inactivated influenza vaccine. TCRdb ran MiXCR on the RT-PCR reads and lists one entry per CDR3 protein. The data contain a few hundred thousand distinct CDR3 sequences, around 22% of them singletons. The sample in question was PBMCs from blood, obtained 21 months after vaccination. The origin of the receptors is a man between 50 and 75 years old who received an inactivated influenza vaccine. Both conserved end residues are part of each CDR3. Each record gives: J gene, D gene, V gene, clone size, CDR3 protein, CDR3 DNA. D genes are given only for firm matches. Expanded clones are given a class, and other clones once, few, many or no size at all.

j_gene: TRBJ2-7
d_gene: .
v_gene: TRBV12-3/TRBV12-4
abundance: .
CDR3aa: CASAGLPYEQYF
CDR3nt: TGTGCCAGCGCGGGCCTCCCCTACGAGCAGTACTTC

j_gene: TRBJ2-1
d_gene: TRBD2
v_gene: TRBV11-2
abundance: .
CDR3aa: CASSLKPEAGVGLNEQFF
CDR3nt: TGTGCCAGCAGCTTAAAACCCGAAGCGGGAGTCGGGTTGAATGAGCAGTTCTTC

j_gene: TRBJ1-2
d_gene: TRBD1
v_gene: TRBV5-6
abundance: .
CDR3aa: CASSLNRGWTYGYTF
CDR3nt: TGTGCCAGCAGCTTAAACAGGGGTTGGACCTATGGCTACACCTTC

j_gene: TRBJ2-5
d_gene: TRBD2
v_gene: TRBV27
abundance: .
CDR3aa: CASSSLAALGFPETQYF
CDR3nt: TGTGCCAGCAGTTCACTAGCGGCCCTAGGGTTCCCAGAGACCCAGTACTTC

j_gene: TRBJ2-1
d_gene: .
v_gene: TRBV3-1
abundance: .
CDR3aa: CASSQRTSSYNEQFF
CDR3nt: TGTGCCAGCAGCCAAAGGACGAGCTCCTACAATGAGCAGTTCTTC

j_gene: TRBJ2-3
d_gene: .
v_gene: TRBV11-2
abundance: .
CDR3aa: CASTQGARDTQYF
CDR3nt: TGTGCCAGCACTCAAGGGGCCCGAGATACGCAGTATTTT

j_gene: TRBJ1-1
d_gene: TRBD1
v_gene: TRBV5-6
abundance: few
CDR3aa: CASSAWTGKLQAFF
CDR3nt: TGTGCCAGCAGCGCGTGGACAGGAAAACTGCAAGCTTTCTTT

j_gene: TRBJ1-1
d_gene: .
v_gene: TRBV7-2
abundance: many
CDR3aa: CASSFGTRAEAFF
CDR3nt: TGTGCCAGCAGCTTCGGGACAAGGGCTGAAGCTTTCTTT

j_gene: TRBJ2-4
d_gene: .
v_gene: TRBV11-2
abundance: .
CDR3aa: CASSLVAKNIQYF
CDR3nt: TGTGCCAGCAGCTTAGTAGCCAAAAACATTCAGTACTTC

j_gene: TRBJ1-1
d_gene: TRBD1
v_gene: TRBV9
abundance: few
CDR3aa: CASSVGTGWYTEAFF
CDR3nt: TGTGCCAGCAGCGTAGGGACAGGATGGTACACTGAAGCTTTCTTT

j_gene: TRBJ1-6
d_gene: .
v_gene: TRBV25-1
abundance: many
CDR3aa: CASSDSWRGSGGISPLHF
CDR3nt: TGTGCCAGCAGTGATTCTTGGAGGGGCTCGGGTGGAATCTCACCCCTCCACTTT

j_gene: TRBJ1-4
d_gene: .
v_gene: TRBV6-5
abundance: few
CDR3aa: CASSYGARANEKLFF
CDR3nt: TGTGCCAGCAGTTACGGAGCCAGGGCAAACGAAAAACTGTTTTTT

j_gene: TRBJ1-6
d_gene: .
v_gene: TRBV6-1
abundance: .
CDR3aa: CASSAVSPLHF
CDR3nt: TGTGCCAGCAGTGCAGTATCACCCCTCCACTTT

j_gene: TRBJ2-1
d_gene: .
v_gene: TRBV10-1
abundance: .
CDR3aa: CASSEGDEQFF
CDR3nt: TGCGCCAGCAGTGAGGGGGATGAGCAGTTCTTC

j_gene: TRBJ2-7
d_gene: TRBD1
v_gene: TRBV12-3/TRBV12-4
abundance: few
CDR3aa: CASSLTGFGEQYF
CDR3nt: TGTGCCAGCAGTTTGACAGGGTTCGGCGAGCAGTACTTC

j_gene: TRBJ2-3
d_gene: .
v_gene: TRBV12-3/TRBV12-4
abundance: .
CDR3aa: CASSRDVSSTDTQYF
CDR3nt: TGTGCCAGCAGTCGGGACGTTTCTAGCACAGATACGCAGTATTTT

j_gene: TRBJ2-1
d_gene: TRBD1
v_gene: TRBV5-1
abundance: .
CDR3aa: CASSHRPGQGWSNEQFF
CDR3nt: TGCGCCAGCAGCCACCGACCGGGACAGGGATGGAGCAATGAGCAGTTCTTC

j_gene: TRBJ2-3
d_gene: TRBD2
v_gene: TRBV20-1
abundance: .
CDR3aa: CSARGAGGYTDTQYF
CDR3nt: TGCAGTGCCCGAGGGGCGGGGGGCTACACAGATACGCAGTATTTT

j_gene: TRBJ2-7
d_gene: .
v_gene: TRBV11-2
abundance: .
CDR3aa: CASSLYGGEQYF
CDR3nt: TGTGCCAGCAGCTTATATGGGGGCGAGCAGTACTTC

j_gene: TRBJ2-2
d_gene: .
v_gene: TRBV7-9
abundance: few
CDR3aa: CASSFVGGELFF
CDR3nt: TGTGCCAGCAGCTTCGTCGGCGGGGAGCTGTTTTTT

j_gene: TRBJ2-3
d_gene: .
v_gene: TRBV11-1
abundance: .
CDR3aa: CASSPIVTDTQYF
CDR3nt: TGTGCCAGCAGCCCAATTGTCACAGATACGCAGTATTTT

j_gene: TRBJ1-1
d_gene: .
v_gene: TRBV29-1
abundance: .
CDR3aa: CSVAMGWDTEAFF
CDR3nt: TGCAGCGTCGCGATGGGGTGGGACACTGAAGCTTTCTTT

j_gene: TRBJ2-4
d_gene: TRBD2
v_gene: TRBV6-1
abundance: few
CDR3aa: CASSLAGPPNIQYF
CDR3nt: TGTGCCAGCAGCCTAGCGGGACCCCCAAACATTCAGTACTTC

j_gene: TRBJ2-3
d_gene: TRBD2
v_gene: TRBV11-2
abundance: .
CDR3aa: CASSLRTAFAGVNTDTQYF
CDR3nt: TGTGCCAGCAGCTTAAGAACCGCATTTGCGGGGGTAAACACAGATACGCAGTATTTT

j_gene: TRBJ2-1
d_gene: TRBD2
v_gene: TRBV5-4
abundance: .
CDR3aa: CASSWTSGGENEQFF
CDR3nt: TGTGCCAGCAGCTGGACTAGCGGGGGAGAGAATGAGCAGTTCTTC

j_gene: TRBJ1-4
d_gene: TRBD1
v_gene: TRBV5-5
abundance: .
CDR3aa: CASSLSRGRGEKLFF
CDR3nt: TGTGCCAGCAGCTTGAGCAGGGGGCGCGGGGAAAAACTGTTTTTT

j_gene: TRBJ1-2
d_gene: .
v_gene: TRBV5-1
abundance: .
CDR3aa: CASSLAGSSYGYTF
CDR3nt: TGCGCCAGCAGCTTGGCCGGGTCCTCTTATGGCTACACCTTC

j_gene: TRBJ2-7
d_gene: .
v_gene: TRBV20-1
abundance: once
CDR3aa: CSAIKQGNEQYF
CDR3nt: TGCAGTGCAATCAAACAGGGAAACGAGCAGTACTTC

j_gene: TRBJ1-5
d_gene: .
v_gene: TRBV12-3/TRBV12-4
abundance: .
CDR3aa: CASSPITWGGSNQPQHF
CDR3nt: TGTGCCAGCAGTCCCATAACCTGGGGAGGAAGCAATCAGCCCCAGCATTTT

j_gene: TRBJ1-1
d_gene: TRBD1
v_gene: TRBV7-9
abundance: .
CDR3aa: CASSSRTGMNTEAFF
CDR3nt: TGTGCCAGCAGCTCCAGGACAGGGATGAACACTGAAGCTTTCTTT

j_gene: TRBJ1-2
d_gene: .
v_gene: TRBV24-1
abundance: few
CDR3aa: CATRSGTNYGYTF
CDR3nt: TGTGCCACCCGCTCTGGGACCAACTATGGCTACACCTTC

j_gene: TRBJ2-2
d_gene: .
v_gene: TRBV29-1
abundance: .
CDR3aa: CSGRQATGELFF
CDR3nt: TGCAGCGGTAGACAGGCCACCGGGGAGCTGTTTTTT

j_gene: TRBJ2-7
d_gene: TRBD1
v_gene: TRBV6-1
abundance: .
CDR3aa: CASSVGGTGASYEQYF
CDR3nt: TGTGCCAGCAGTGTAGGCGGGACAGGGGCCTCCTACGAGCAGTACTTC

j_gene: TRBJ2-1
d_gene: TRBD1
v_gene: TRBV5-4
abundance: few
CDR3aa: CASSPPDRGLGNEQFF
CDR3nt: TGTGCCAGCAGCCCCCCGGACAGGGGGCTTGGCAATGAGCAGTTCTTC

j_gene: TRBJ2-3
d_gene: .
v_gene: TRBV5-1
abundance: .
CDR3aa: CASSLAGESTDTQYF
CDR3nt: TGCGCCAGCAGCTTGGCTGGGGAGTCCACAGATACGCAGTATTTT

j_gene: TRBJ2-7
d_gene: .
v_gene: TRBV7-9
abundance: .
CDR3aa: CASSYQGYEQYF
CDR3nt: TGTGCCAGCAGCTACCAGGGCTACGAGCAGTACTTC

j_gene: TRBJ1-1
d_gene: .
v_gene: TRBV30
abundance: once
CDR3aa: CAWSWGAGTEAFF
CDR3nt: TGTGCCTGGAGTTGGGGGGCTGGTACTGAAGCTTTCTTT

j_gene: TRBJ1-1
d_gene: .
v_gene: TRBV6-2/TRBV6-3
abundance: few
CDR3aa: CASSRPAGNTEAFF
CDR3nt: TGTGCCAGCAGCCGACCAGCGGGGAACACTGAAGCTTTCTTT

j_gene: TRBJ1-5
d_gene: .
v_gene: TRBV20-1
abundance: .
CDR3aa: CSARDGAGDFQPQHF
CDR3nt: TGCAGTGCTAGAGATGGCGCAGGGGATTTTCAGCCCCAGCATTTT

j_gene: TRBJ2-1
d_gene: TRBD1
v_gene: TRBV5-4
abundance: few
CDR3aa: CASSPSPGQNNEQFF
CDR3nt: TGTGCCAGCAGCCCCAGCCCGGGACAGAACAATGAGCAGTTCTTC

j_gene: TRBJ2-2
d_gene: .
v_gene: TRBV12-3/TRBV12-4
abundance: few
CDR3aa: CASSFVTGSTGELFF
CDR3nt: TGTGCCAGCAGTTTCGTGACAGGCTCCACCGGGGAGCTGTTTTTT